Only a few counts were recorded for the clone carrying this TCR beta chain. Its antigen remains unknown. Researchers ran the PCR with 60 Vbeta and 13 Jbeta primers. The data were produced by immunoSEQ multiplex PCR, yet TCRdb's version contains in-frame clones alone and is incomplete. Of 210,000 or so clones detected, around 80% appear once; the ten largest clones hold 0.71%. This specimen belongs to a study of cytomegalovirus exposure and HLA in healthy donors. Study-wide findings and caveats: An analysis done earlier found most TCR beta V segments productive about 87% or about 30% of the time. The authors later found TCR association rates varying by HLA locus, with DRB1 most and HLA-C fewest.

The length of the CDR3 is 13 residues. Trimming removed 3 bases from V and 1 base from J, with 7 bases in between. Germline V gene lookup returns CDR1 MNHEY and CDR2 SMNVEV (reference sequence). The sequence was obtained from a boy between 2 and 10 years old in good health and CMV-seronegative. The chain joins TRBV27 to TRBJ2-7, with D tentatively TRBD1 (5 bases). The sequencing sample was made of PBMCs. The CDR3: CASSLTESYEQYF. DNA for the CDR3: TGTGCCAGCAGTTTGACAGAATCCTACGAGCAGTACTTC.